Listed below are T cell receptor beta chains from one sample, sequenced in a study of T-cell reconstitution after alpha-beta-depleted transplantation in children. MiXCR was run by TCRdb on the PCR reads, yielding one entry per CDR3 protein. The repertoire has almost 600,000 distinct CDR3 sequences, over 25% of them found once; the top ten carry around a third. The sequencing here drew on PBMCs, taken before TCRalphabeta/CD19-depleted stem cell transplant. These receptor sequences come from a boy under three years old with Wiskott-Aldrich syndrome, due to receive a stem cell transplant. Each CDR3 is given with its conserved first and last residue. A D gene is named only where the DNA matches it firmly. Size values are once, few and many counts, or a class for expanded clones, and some rows have none.

length,size,V,J,D,DNA,CDR3
14,NA,TRBV2,TRBJ1-1,NA,TGTGCCAGCAGGGTAGGGGGTGTGAACACTGAAGCTTTCTTT,CASRVGGVNTEAFF
16,few,TRBV7-6,TRBJ2-7,TRBD2,TGTGCCAGCAGCCCTCAACTAGCGGGAGCACTCTACGAGCAGTACTTC,CASSPQLAGALYEQYF
15,NA,TRBV29-1,TRBJ1-1,TRBD1,TGCAGCGTTGGGCCGTTGGGGACAGCCAACACTGAAGCTTTCTTT,CSVGPLGTANTEAFF
14,NA,TRBV20-1,TRBJ2-7,TRBD2,TGCAGTGCTAGAGAGGGAGGGTTCCCTCTAGGGTTGTACTTC,CSAREGGFPLGLYF
15,NA,TRBV3-1,TRBJ1-2,TRBD1,TGTGCCAGCAGCCAAGCTGGACAGGGGTCTAGTGGCTACACCTTC,CASSQAGQGSSGYTF
14,few,TRBV5-6,TRBJ2-7,TRBD1,TGTGCCAGCAGCTTTTACAGGGGAAGGTACGAGCAGTACTTC,CASSFYRGRYEQYF
11,NA,TRBV3-1,TRBJ1-1,NA,TGTGCCAGTGAGAGGGGGGCTGAAGCTTTCTTT,CASERGAEAFF
13,NA,TRBV4-2,TRBJ2-1,NA,TGTGCCAGCAGCCAAGCCGGAACCGCACAGCAGTTCTTC,CASSQAGTAQQFF
14,few,TRBV10-3,TRBJ2-1,NA,TGTGCCATCCGGGCGGGAAAAGGGGACAATGAGCAGTTCTTC,CAIRAGKGDNEQFF
17,NA,TRBV4-1,TRBJ2-1,TRBD2,TGCGCCAGCAGCCCCGGACTAGCGGGGTCCTCCTACAATGAGCAGTTCTTC,CASSPGLAGSSYNEQFF
15,NA,TRBV10-2,TRBJ2-5,TRBD1,TGCGCCAGCAGATTAGGGGACAGCTTGGCGGAGACCCAGTACTTC,CASRLGDSLAETQYF
16,few,TRBV5-1,TRBJ1-5,TRBD1,TGCGCCAGCAGCTTGGGACAGGGCGGTATCAATCAGCCCCAGCATTTT,CASSLGQGGINQPQHF
17,NA,TRBV12-3/TRBV12-4,TRBJ2-1,TRBD2,TGTGCCAGCAGTTTCGTAGCGGGGGCGAGCTCCTACAATGAGCAGTTCTTC,CASSFVAGASSYNEQFF
14,NA,TRBV7-3,TRBJ1-1,NA,TGTGCCAGCAAAAGACAGGAGAATCTCGCTGAAGCTTTCTTT,CASKRQENLAEAFF
15,few,TRBV4-1,TRBJ2-7,NA,TGCGCCAGCAGCCGGTTCGCGGGGAGCGCCTACGAGCAGTACTTC,CASSRFAGSAYEQYF
13,many,TRBV7-2,TRBJ2-7,NA,TGTGCCAGCAGCTTAAGGCCTGGCTACGAGCAGTACTTC,CASSLRPGYEQYF
14,NA,TRBV28,TRBJ2-7,NA,TGTGCCAGCAGCGGTCCAAATGTGGGGTACGAGCAGTACTTC,CASSGPNVGYEQYF
13,NA,TRBV6-1,TRBJ2-7,NA,TGTGCCAGCAGCCCCCCGGGCGCCTACGAGCAGTACTTC,CASSPPGAYEQYF
15,few,TRBV6-1,TRBJ2-7,TRBD1,TGTGCCAGCAGCCCTACAGGGGTTCCATCCTACGAGCAGTACTTC,CASSPTGVPSYEQYF
14,NA,TRBV12-3/TRBV12-4,TRBJ1-1,NA,TGTGCCAGCAGTTTTGTACAGGGTAGGACTGAAGCTTTCTTT,CASSFVQGRTEAFF
18,few,TRBV7-8,TRBJ2-1,TRBD2,TGTGCCAGCAGCTTAGCGCTTGGGACTAGCGGGATGATTAGGGAGCAGTTCTTC,CASSLALGTSGMIREQFF
12,NA,TRBV7-2,TRBJ1-4,NA,TGTGCCAGCAGCTTAGGAGCACGAAAACTGTTTTTT,CASSLGARKLFF
16,few,TRBV7-2,TRBJ2-3,TRBD2,TGTGCCAGCAGTTTTCCGGGACTAGCGGTTTCTGATACGCAGTATTTT,CASSFPGLAVSDTQYF
13,NA,TRBV28,TRBJ2-1,NA,TGTGCCAGCAGTTTAATGACACCCACTGAGCAGTTCTTC,CASSLMTPTEQFF